This T cell receptor beta chain was sequenced during a study of immune characteristics of hereditary and idiopathic chronic pancreatitis. Study results and caveats: Controls had less diverse, more clonal TCRbeta repertoires than both pancreatitis groups. Vbeta-Jbeta usage, including TRBV10, TRBV19, TRBV23 and TRBV5, differed by pancreatitis type.

The protocol was immunoSEQ multiplex PCR, while the TCRdb copy is restricted to in-frame clones and leaves out a portion. The sample shows about 13,000 clones, around 70% of them seen only once. Chronic pancreatitis tissue was collected during total pancreatectomy with islet autotransplantation. Genomic DNA was extracted directly from bulk pancreas tissue without T cell sorting. V was shortened by 7 bases and J by 11 bases, with 15 bases between the two germline ends. The CDR3 loop spans 13 amino acids. CDR1 and CDR2 (germline): MDHEN, SYDVKM. Details on this clone: The target antigen is unknown.

The origin of this receptor is a human donor with chronic pancreatitis. The chain joins TRBV28 to TRBJ1-6; perhaps TRBD1 as D (5 bases). The material sequenced was pancreas tissue with hereditary chronic pancreatitis. This chain's CDR3 is CASIGGGGAPLHF. CDR3 DNA sequence: TGTGCCAGCATTGGGGGGGGAGGGGCACCCCTCCACTTT.